Sequencing of this T cell receptor beta chain was carried out in a study of STAT5B mutations in CD4+ large granular lymphocyte leukemia. This clone was found once. V lost 4 bases, J lost 3 bases, and 13 bases lay in between. Germline V gene lookup returns CDR1 SGDLS and CDR2 YYNGEE. This CDR3 is 15 amino acids long. Authors' data handling: Putative leukemic clones, approximately 60 in all, each exceeded 5% of the repertoire. Profiled with immunoSEQ multiplex PCR; TCRdb holds only in-frame clones, not every one. Clone size and V and J calls were adopted from that table, with D and trimming inferred from the DNA. The profile covers around 9,000 clones, with just under 85% appearing a single time and roughly 65% taken by the ten largest.

V is TRBV9 and J is TRBJ1-4; no clear D. The sequence came from a man between 60 and 75 years old with CD4+ T-cell large granular lymphocyte leukemia. Sequencing input: PBMCs. Here the CDR3 DNA reads TGTGCCAGCAGCTTCGGGTCAGACTCTAATGAAAAACTGTTTTTT. It codes for CASSFGSDSNEKLFF.